This T cell receptor (beta chain) is drawn from a study of a mutant IDH1 vaccine in newly diagnosed glioma. The overall study: First vaccine doses came 4-6 weeks after radiotherapy alone, or with temozolomide cycles. Treated patients, averaging roughly 40 years, were around 62% male and roughly 38% female. Study-level points and caveats: In approximately 93% of patients, immune responses induced by the vaccine occurred. Top-clonotype changes in peripheral T cells seemed unrelated to pseudoprogression.

V lost 1 base and J 0 bases, leaving 10 bases between the germline ends. Germline V lookup: CDR1 MGHRA, CDR2 YSYEKL. This CDR3 has 16 amino acids. Time point of the sample: week 35, safety follow-up. Vaccinated patients received 300 ug of mutant IDH1 20-mer peptide per dose, with topical imiquimod. TCRdb keeps only in-frame clones here, not all; method: immunoSEQ multiplex PCR. The sample holds 30,000 to 40,000 clones, just under 80% seen once. About this clone itself: Its antigen is as yet unknown.

This receptor was obtained from a man aged 35 to 55 with glioma. Some clones in this sample may be carry-over from other donors' samples. The chain has TRBV4-1 and TRBJ2-1; D unclear. The starting material was PBMCs, obtained from a glioma patient whose treatment included an IDH1 peptide vaccine. This chain's CDR3 is CASSQANLVSYNEQFF. CDR3 in DNA: TGCGCCAGCAGCCAAGCGAACCTAGTCTCCTACAATGAGCAGTTCTTC.